Each of the 8 T cell receptor beta chains below was sequenced from the same sample in a study of vaccination effects on CD4 cells after COVID-19 (dated 2022 in TCRdb). In the ViraFEST assay, PBMC were stimulated with viral peptide pools, and antigen-specific CD4+ T cell clonotypes were then identified by expansion using TCR sequencing. After more than nine days of culture, CD4+ T cells were isolated with the EasySep CD4+ T cell isolation kit. None of the healthy vaccine recipients had a prior SARS-CoV-2 infection, which was confirmed by nucleocapsid antibody tests that came back negative both before and after vaccination. Library prep was done by the immunoSEQ multiplex PCR assay. This is the immuneACCESS table as TCRdb keeps it, with only in-frame sequences that have V and J called. A part of the clones is gone; compared with another copy, unresolved V genes explain less than half, and the rest is unexplained. Within this sample are 55,000 to 75,000 clones, with roughly 78% of them counted one time only. The ten largest account for approximately 4% of the sample.

No antigen is known for these receptors. Sample: CD4+ T cells from PBMCs cultured with HCoV-OC43 spike peptides, taken before COVID-19 vaccination. The cell subset or site label, read with the paper, signifies: HCoV-OC43 spike overlapping peptide pool stimulation. Receptors were obtained from a human donor who received a COVID-19 vaccine.

This CDR3 is CASSNSDRGGYGYTF. The CDR3 DNA sequence: TGTGCCAGCAGCAATTCTGACAGGGGAGGCTATGGCTACACCTTC. The J gene is TRBJ1-2, the V gene TRBV3-1 (or the pseudogene TRBV3-2); 8 bases align to TRBD1. V lost 5 bases to trimming and J lost 4 bases; unmatched junction nucleotides: 9. Germline V gene lookup returns CDR1 LGHDT and CDR2 YNNKEL (reference sequence). CDR3 size: 15 residues.

This clone has a handful of counts. The rearrangement links TRBV30 to TRBJ1-2; 7 nucleotides agree with TRBD1. The CDR3 consists of 14 residues. From germline, CDR1 is GTSNPN and CDR2 SVGIG (reference sequence). The trim removed 0 bases at V and 10 bases at J, leaving 11 bases unmatched. CDR3 loop: CAWSVAGTVLSYTF. The CDR3 DNA sequence: TGTGCCTGGAGTGTAGCCGGGACAGTCCTCTCCTACACCTTC.

The genes are TRBV30 and TRBJ2-4, with D perhaps TRBD2 (5 bases). V lost 4 bases and J 0 bases, leaving 10 bases between the germline ends. CDR3 length: 14 residues. Germline values: CDR1 GTSNPN, CDR2 SVGIG (reference sequence). This chain's CDR3 is CAWTPGLAKNIQYF. CDR3 nucleotide sequence: TGTGCCTGGACTCCGGGGTTAGCCAAAAACATTCAGTACTTC.

The chain uses TRBV3-1 (or the pseudogene TRBV3-2) and TRBJ1-1, with a tentative D call TRBD1 (5 bases). V lost 4 bases and J 4 bases, leaving 10 bases between the germline ends. There are 13 residues in the CDR3. Germline V gives CDR1 LGHDT, CDR2 YNNKEL (reference sequence). CDR3 bases: TGTGCCAGCAGCCCGGGGGGGGGCACTGAAGCTTTCTTT. Its protein is CASSPGGGTEAFF.

This chain links TRBV18 with TRBJ1-3; TRBD1 is a possible D gene (5 bases). V was trimmed by 6 bases and J by 2 bases, leaving 17 bases between them. The CDR3 is 16 residues long. The germline V gene has CDR1 KGHSH and CDR2 LQKENI. The CDR3 DNA reads as TGTGCCAGCTCTAACACCGGAACGGGGGCTGGAAACACCATATATTTT. Its translation is CASSNTGTGAGNTIYF.

This clone has only one observation. The rearrangement joins TRBV30 to TRBJ1-6; D is unclear. V lost 5 bases to trimming and J lost 9 bases, with 17 bases between them. The CDR3 sequence is 14 residues long. Germline V gene sequence: CDR1 GTSNPN, CDR2 SVGIG (reference sequence). CDR3: CAWDSPGFSSPLHF. In nucleotides, the CDR3 is TGTGCCTGGGACTCCCCGGGCTTTTCTTCACCCCTCCACTTT. Full variable domain (rest looked up from reference TRBV30 and TRBJ1-6): SQTIHQWPATLVQPVGSPLSLECTVEGTSNPNLYWYRQAAGRGLQLLFYSVGIGQISSEVPQNLSASRPQDRQFILSSKKLLLSDSGFYLCAWDSPGFSSPLHFGNGTRLTVT.

The CDR3 here is CASSPNRGVYNEQFF. In nucleotides, the CDR3 is TGTGCCAGCTCACCAAACCGGGGGGTGTACAATGAGCAGTTCTTC. The V gene is TRBV18, the J gene TRBJ2-1; 7 bases agree with TRBD2. CDR1 and CDR2 from the germline V gene are KGHSH and LQKENI. With 2 bases clipped from V and 4 bases from J, the junction kept 5 bases outside the gene matches. The CDR3 runs 15 residues.

This clone has just one count. The chain uses TRBV9 and TRBJ2-3, with 7 bases lining up with TRBD1. The germline CDR1 and CDR2 sequences are SGDLS and YYNGEE. This CDR3 is built from 17 residues. The V segment lost 3 bases and the J segment 2 bases; nucleotides outside the gene matches: 12. Here the CDR3 DNA reads TGTGCCAGCAGCGCCAGACAGGGAGCTCGGTACACAGATACGCAGTATTTT. It encodes CASSARQGARYTDTQYF. Looking up the rest from reference TRBV9 and TRBJ2-3 gives the full variable domain: DSGVTQTPKHLITATGQRVTLRCSPRSGDLSVYWYQQSLDQGLQFLIQYYNGEERAKGNILERFSAQQFPDLHSELNLSSLELGDSALYFCASSARQGARYTDTQYFGPGTRLTVL.